This section outlines one T cell receptor (beta chain) sequence together with its context. This sample was included in a study of T cell changes during pregnancy in multiple sclerosis. Germline lookup yields CDR1 SGHRS and CDR2 YFSETQ. Trimming took off 4 bases at V and 4 bases at J, with 11 bases between the two ends. The CDR3 totals 13 residues. Using immunoSEQ multiplex PCR, the repertoire was profiled, and TCRdb retains in-frame clones only, with some absent. Altogether tens of thousands of clones are present, approximately 90% being singletons, with the ten largest covering around 0.35%. The chain recombines TRBV5-1 with TRBJ1-2; D is possibly TRBD1 (6 bases). The sequences come from CD4+ T cells from peripheral blood mononuclear cells, collected in the third trimester of pregnancy. The sequence derives from a female donor in good health, enrolled as a control in a pregnancy study. In nucleotides, the CDR3 is TGCGCCAGCAGCCTAGGGACAATCTATGGCTACACCTTC. It codes for CASSLGTIYGYTF.